Below are 3 T cell receptor beta chains sequenced from a single sample in a study of T-cell memory formation after mild COVID-19. MiXCR was run by TCRdb on the 5' RACE reads, yielding one entry per CDR3 protein. The table includes fewer than 600,000 distinct CDR3 sequences, less than 25% detected once. The source material was PBMCs or a T cell subset sorted from them (not recorded which). These receptors all come from an adult woman who had mild COVID-19 (a few samples of this study predate the infection). Cell type and time point are not known.

This chain connects TRBV4-2 to TRBJ1-1; TRBD1 matches at 7 bases. CDR3 length equals 15 residues. The V segment lost 2 bases and the J segment 0 bases; nucleotides outside the gene matches: 3. Germline V gene data show CDR1 as LGHNA and CDR2 as YNFKEQ. The CDR3 region is CASSQMTGLNTEAFF. In DNA, the CDR3 is TGTGCCAGCAGCCAAATGACAGGGTTGAACACTGAAGCTTTCTTT.

The CDR3 DNA follows: TGCGCCAGCAGCTTGCCGGGGGCCTATGGCTACACCTTC. It encodes CASSLPGAYGYTF. The chain combines TRBV5-1 with TRBJ1-2, with D tentatively TRBD1 (6 bases). The CDR3 is made up of 13 amino acids. V dropped 1 base and J dropped 4 bases, with 8 bases sitting between them. Germline V gene lookup returns CDR1 SGHRS and CDR2 YFSETQ.

A few counts support this clonotype. This chain uses TRBV7-8 with TRBJ1-2; unclear D gene. V was pared by 2 bases and J by 0 bases, with 7 bases between. The germline gives CDR1 SGHVS, CDR2 FQNEAQ. This CDR3 is built from 14 residues. The CDR3 loop reads CASSLNRPNYGYTF. For the CDR3, the DNA is TGTGCCAGCAGCTTAAACAGACCTAACTATGGCTACACCTTC.